The clone carrying this T cell receptor (beta chain) was seen at least ten times. Antigen: not known. The sorted Tregs were CD4+CD25+CD127-/low cells. With V trimmed by 4 bases and J by 7 bases, 9 bases remained unmatched. Germline V lookup: CDR1 SGHRS, CDR2 YFSETQ. This CDR3 has 15 residues. Study-level points and caveats: Tumor-infiltrating Treg TCR alpha and beta sequences overlapped most with tumor naive CD4+ T cells, then blood naive.

Constant-region reverse primers amplified full-length variable regions, followed by semi-nested Nested Universal Primer A PCR. TCRdb re-derived calls from the 5' RACE reads in MiXCR, one entry per CDR3 protein. The sample lists about 55,000 distinct CDR3 sequences, roughly 20% occurring once. The origin of this receptor is a female donor with breast cancer. The sequencing input was tumor-infiltrating Tregs sorted from the breast tumor. The V gene is TRBV5-1, the J gene TRBJ2-1; the match to TRBD1 covers 9 bases. The CDR3 DNA reads TGCGCCAGCAGCCCCTGGACAGGGGCAGGGAATGAGCAGTTCTTC. Residues: CASSPWTGAGNEQFF.